This T cell receptor beta chain was sequenced in a study of vaccination effects on CD4 cells after COVID-19. Method: immunoSEQ multiplex PCR; TCRdb's copy keeps in-frame clones and lacks some. Altogether approximately 40,000 clones are present, about 80% being singletons, with the ten largest covering roughly 3.5%. At the end of more than 8 days of culture, CD4+ T cells were isolated. According to PCR results, the person was infected with SARS-CoV-2 between March and December 2020. It was two doses of either the BNT162b2 or mRNA-1273 vaccine that participants received. Details on this clone: Its matching antigen is unknown.

The study, taken as a whole, reports: Clones of infection and vaccine origin contracted markedly late after vaccination.

CDR1 and CDR2 from the germline V gene are SGHRS and YFSETQ. Losses at the gene ends were 3 bases for V and 2 bases for J; bases not matched to a gene: 14. The CDR3 is 18 amino acids. The sequence derives from a human donor who had a prior SARS-CoV-2 infection. The chain combines TRBV5-1 with TRBJ1-2; TRBD1 matches at 9 bases. Sequenced here: CD4+ T cells from PBMCs cultured without peptide, sampled after COVID-19 vaccination. CDR3 in amino acids: CASSSEPGQGGENYGYTF. In DNA form, the CDR3 reads TGCGCCAGCAGCTCCGAACCGGGACAGGGTGGGGAAAACTATGGCTACACCTTC.